Below are 14 T cell receptor beta chains sequenced from a single sample in a study of T cell responses to AZD1222 COVID-19 vaccine. Libraries were prepared by immunoSEQ multiplex PCR; TCRdb keeps only in-frame clonotypes and omits some of them. The top ten clones hold 5% to 6% of a sample with some 150,000 clones, about nine tenths of them seen once. The input for sequencing was peripheral blood, taken on day 0 of MenACWY control vaccination. The receptors originated from an adult in good health.

The chain combines TRBV14 with TRBJ1-1; perhaps TRBD1 as D (5 bases). CDR1 SGHDN and CDR2 FVKESK come from the germline V gene. Trimming left V 4 bases short and J 2 bases short, with 8 bases between. This CDR3 has 13 residues. Here the CDR3 reads CASSLQGNTEAFF. Written as DNA, the CDR3 is TGTGCCAGCAGCCTTCAGGGAAACACTGAAGCTTTCTTT.

The J gene is TRBJ2-1, the V gene TRBV6-1; D remains ambiguous. Germline values: CDR1 MNHNS, CDR2 SASEGT. This CDR3 spans 13 amino acids. The V and J ends lost 0 bases and 4 bases respectively, with 4 bases between them. The CDR3 sequence: CASSEARYNEQFF. DNA for the CDR3: TGTGCCAGCAGTGAAGCCAGGTACAATGAGCAGTTCTTC.

The chain is built from TRBV3-1 (or the pseudogene TRBV3-2) and TRBJ2-5; possibly TRBD1 for D (5 bases). Per germline, CDR1 LGHDT and CDR2 YNNKEL (reference sequence). This CDR3 has 14 residues. V lost 4 bases and J 8 bases, leaving 17 bases between the germline ends. The DNA of the CDR3 is TGTGCCAGCAGCCCCTATCTGACAGATTTTACCCAGTACTTC. Protein product: CASSPYLTDFTQYF.

The rearrangement uses TRBV10-2 and TRBJ2-5; 14 bases match TRBD2. The V and J ends lost 6 bases and 3 bases, in that order; junction bases with no gene match: 0. Germline V CDR1 and CDR2: WSHSY, SAAADI. The CDR3 has 14 amino acids. The CDR3 DNA reads as TGCGCCAGCAGGGGACTAGCGGGGGAAGAGACCCAGTACTTC. This gives the protein CASRGLAGEETQYF.

The chain carries TRBV5-5 and TRBJ1-1; TRBD1 agrees at 10 bases. The CDR3 runs to 12 residues. Germline CDR1 and CDR2: SGHKS and YYEKEE (reference sequence). V dropped 3 bases and J dropped 7; count of bases not matched to a gene: 0. DNA for the CDR3: TGTGCCAGCAGCTGGACAGGGGGTGAAGCTTTCTTT. Its protein product is CASSWTGGEAFF. Variable domain in full (rest from reference TRBV5-5 and TRBJ1-1): DAGVTQSPTHLIKTRGQQVTLRCSPISGHKSVSWYQQVLGQGPQFIFQYYEKEERGRGNFPDRFSARQFPNYSSELNVNALLLGDSALYLCASSWTGGEAFFGQGTRLTVV.

The rearrangement links TRBV9 to TRBJ2-1; 8 bases are shared with TRBD2. The V and J ends lost 0 bases and 3 bases, in that order; junction bases with no gene match: 2. CDR1 is SGDLS and CDR2 is YYNGEE in the germline V gene. The CDR3 is 15 residues long. The CDR3 sequence is CASSVGLANYNEQFF. The DNA of the CDR3 is TGTGCCAGCAGCGTAGGACTAGCGAACTACAATGAGCAGTTCTTC. Full variable domain (rest looked up from reference TRBV9 and TRBJ2-1): DSGVTQTPKHLITATGQRVTLRCSPRSGDLSVYWYQQSLDQGLQFLIQYYNGEERAKGNILERFSAQQFPDLHSELNLSSLELGDSALYFCASSVGLANYNEQFFGPGTRLTVL.

The chain is built from TRBV19 and TRBJ1-3; D gene uncertain. The V end lost 5 bases, the J end lost 9 bases, and 14 bases lay between the germline ends. Germline V gives CDR1 LNHDA, CDR2 SQIVND (reference sequence). The CDR3 extends over 13 amino acids. The CDR3 sequence is CASSVHGESTIYF. In nucleotides, the CDR3 is TGTGCCAGTAGTGTACATGGGGAAAGCACCATATATTTT.

This rearrangement joins TRBV7-2 to TRBJ2-4; D is unresolved. Trimming took 1 base from V and 0 from J, leaving 10 bases between them. CDR1 is SGHTA, CDR2 FQGNSA, per germline. The CDR3 extends over 16 amino acids. CDR3 nucleotide sequence: TGTGCCAGCAGCTTAGACGGCCATGTAGCCAAAAACATTCAGTACTTC. The encoded protein is CASSLDGHVAKNIQYF.

This chain uses TRBV6-5 with TRBJ2-2; maybe TRBD1 (6 bases). Trimming removed 4 bases from V and 5 bases from J, with 14 bases in between. There are 15 residues in the CDR3. Germline values: CDR1 MNHEY, CDR2 SVGAGI. Here the CDR3 DNA reads TGTGCCAGCAGTTTGGACAGCTCCGCGACCGGGGAGCTGTTTTTT. This gives the protein CASSLDSSATGELFF.

The chain is built from TRBV5-6 and TRBJ1-5; a possible D gene is TRBD1 (5 bases). The ends were cut back, 4 bases at V and 0 bases at J, with 11 bases in the middle. Germline V gives CDR1 SGHDT, CDR2 YYEEEE. The length of the CDR3 is 15 residues. CDR3 residues: CASSHAGGSNQPQHF. For the CDR3, the DNA is TGTGCCAGCAGCCACGCGGGGGGTAGCAATCAGCCCCAGCATTTT.

This chain connects TRBV24-1 to TRBJ2-6, with D tentatively TRBD1 or TRBD2 (5 bases each). Germline values: CDR1 KGHDR, CDR2 SFDVKD. Trimming cost V 3 bases and J 2 bases, with 7 bases left between them. The CDR3 consists of 15 residues. The CDR3 sequence: CATSDGGAGANVLTF. The CDR3 DNA follows: TGTGCCACCAGTGATGGGGGTGCTGGGGCCAACGTCCTGACTTTC.

V usage is TRBV19 and J usage is TRBJ1-3; D not certain. V was clipped by 3 bases and J by 7 bases, with 13 bases between them. The germline V gene has CDR1 LNHDA and CDR2 SQIVND (reference sequence). The CDR3 contains 14 residues. The CDR3 sequence: CASSIRPAWNTIYF. In nucleotides, the CDR3 is TGTGCCAGTAGTATCCGGCCAGCATGGAACACCATATATTTT.

This clone is a singleton in its sample. The chain's CDR3 is CASSLRTEGTEAFF. The CDR3, as DNA: TGTGCCAGCTCACTTCGGACCGAAGGGACTGAAGCTTTCTTT. The chain employs TRBV18 and TRBJ1-1; unclear D gene. V was pared by 4 bases and J by 5 bases, with 14 bases between. The germline gives CDR1 KGHSH, CDR2 LQKENI. CDR3 length equals 14 residues.

V is TRBV7-3 and J is TRBJ2-2, with D possibly matching TRBD1 (6 bases). The CDR3 contains 14 residues. Germline V CDR1 and CDR2: SGHTA, FQGTGA. Trimming took 8 bases from V and 6 from J, leaving 16 bases between them. CDR3 region: CASGGRVLSGELFF. Here the CDR3 DNA reads TGTGCCAGCGGGGGCAGGGTCTTATCCGGGGAGCTGTTTTTT.